This TCR beta chain appears in the sequencing data of a study of blood T cell repertoires in COVID-19. Background on the study: PBMCs, B-cell-depleted T cells, or T cells provided the cDNA or gDNA that made up the material.

CDR1 SGDLS and CDR2 YYNGEE come from the germline V gene. V dropped 2 bases and J dropped 5 bases, with 7 bases sitting between them. The CDR3 is 13 residues long. In the original processing: Amplification with reference gene primers provided the estimates of nucleated cell counts. The protocol was immunoSEQ multiplex PCR, while the TCRdb copy is restricted to in-frame clones and leaves out a portion. Clonal size and the V and J genes are those of that table, whereas D and trimming came from the DNA. The sample gives 350,000 or so clones, 85% to 90% of which show up once; approximately 0.97% is in the top ten.

This chain links TRBV9 with TRBJ2-2; D unclear. The sequence was obtained from a woman in her 30s who had been exposed to COVID-19. The sample consisted of PBMCs or T cells enriched from blood (not recorded which). The CDR3 DNA sequence: TGTGCCAGCAGCGTTTCGGGTACCGGGGAGCTGTTTTTT. It encodes CASSVSGTGELFF.